The rows below give T cell receptor beta chains drawn from one sample of a study of monozygotic twins with inflammatory bowel disease. TCRdb re-called the 5' RACE reads, yielding one record per CDR3 amino acid sequence without DNA. The sample table includes 330,000 or so distinct CDR3 sequences. Sequencing was done on a sample of blood. The receptors stem from a human donor with ulcerative colitis or Crohn's disease, or a healthy co-twin of an affected twin (not recorded which). The CDR3 runs from the conserved cysteine through the conserved F or W.

J | V | CDR3
TRBJ1-3 | TRBV5-8 | CASSLGTASGNTIYF
TRBJ2-3 | TRBV4-3 | CASSQEGRGVDTQYF
TRBJ2-7 | TRBV15 | CATSRASGSVDEQYF
TRBJ1-2 | TRBV25-1 | CASSDTGGLDGYTF
TRBJ2-1 | TRBV20-1 | CSAGLAGGNHNEQFF
TRBJ1-4 | TRBV12-3/TRBV12-4 | CASRPPLRPGQEKLFF
TRBJ2-7 | TRBV21-1 | CAGRNTLLVPVCYEQYF
TRBJ2-1 | TRBV7-3 | CASSTTGTSFNEQFF
TRBJ2-1 | TRBV3-1 | CASSHLGGGGGYNEQFF
TRBJ2-7 | TRBV6-2/TRBV6-3 | CASSYSGRYEQYF
TRBJ1-6 | TRBV7-2 | CASSLRTDHNSPLHF
TRBJ2-2 | TRBV12-3/TRBV12-4 | CASSPLRQGKRTGELFF
TRBJ1-1 | TRBV12-3/TRBV12-4 | CASSPLEGTGGRLNTEAFF
TRBJ2-7 | TRBV5-1 | CASSSRALDYEQYF
TRBJ2-5 | TRBV2 | CASSPEDVWGTQYF
TRBJ2-7 | TRBV27 | CASSLRSPPAGPTYEQYF
TRBJ2-2 | TRBV7-6 | CASSLGLAALNTGELFF
TRBJ2-7 | TRBV25-1 | CASIEGSIIYEQYF
TRBJ2-7 | TRBV20-1 | CSGSGSISYEQYF
TRBJ2-2 | TRBV7-7 | CASSLHPLPAPGELFF
TRBJ2-3 | TRBV11-2 | CASSSGFITDTQYF
TRBJ2-1 | TRBV20-1 | CSATDYNEQFF
TRBJ2-7 | TRBV29-1 | CSVRGSYEQYF
TRBJ1-2 | TRBV10-2 | CASSEARGTGRNGYTF
TRBJ2-1 | TRBV5-1 | CASSLIGASYNEQFF
TRBJ1-5 | TRBV6-4 | CASSQEEPQHF
TRBJ1-2 | TRBV5-5 | CASSLNFGNRGMDYGYTF
TRBJ2-7 | TRBV4-1 | CASRDQTSSYEQYF
TRBJ2-1 | TRBV2 | CASSGRGADNEQFF
TRBJ1-2 | TRBV24-1 | CATSDFRTGVDGYTF
TRBJ1-2 | TRBV28 | CASSWSWGGGNYGYTF
TRBJ2-1 | TRBV5-1 | CASSFEPGLAGNEQFF
TRBJ2-7 | TRBV12-3/TRBV12-4 | CASSFHRVAYEQYF
TRBJ1-2 | TRBV5-1 | CASSPGQGERYGYTF
TRBJ2-5 | TRBV5-8 | CASSLRDSYYSKETQYF
TRBJ2-5 | TRBV5-1 | CASSGKGFETQYF
TRBJ1-5 | TRBV28 | CASTEDLRLSNQPQHF
TRBJ2-3 | TRBV5-4 | CASSLGRQVGGDTQYF
TRBJ2-3 | TRBV6-1 | CASKAAGTGTDTQYF
TRBJ2-1 | TRBV12-3/TRBV12-4 | CASSSTGSNNEQFF
TRBJ2-3 | TRBV10-3 | CAISASSDTQYF
TRBJ2-1 | TRBV5-6 | CASSLAWERANEQFF
TRBJ2-7 | TRBV11-2 | CASSLYPSGGASSYEQYF
TRBJ1-1 | TRBV30 | CALTVTGWNTEAFF
TRBJ2-1 | TRBV4-2 | CASSPIGQSSSYNEQFF
TRBJ1-2 | TRBV12-3/TRBV12-4 | CASSRDRKRDYGYTF
TRBJ2-2 | TRBV19 | CASSFRVEDTGELFF
TRBJ2-1 | TRBV15 | CATSTRRLAISYNEQFF
TRBJ2-5 | TRBV7-2 | CASSLDARETQYF
TRBJ2-7 | TRBV12-3/TRBV12-4 | CASSLKRDSYEQYF
TRBJ1-1 | TRBV29-1 | CSHQRNTEAFF